The clone carrying this T cell receptor beta chain was counted only a few times. Germline-derived CDR1 and CDR2 are LNHNV and YYDKDF (reference sequence). The CDR3 consists of 16 residues. The V gene lost 1 base and the J gene lost 5 bases, with 17 bases spanning the gap. The sample comes from a study of cytomegalovirus exposure and HLA in healthy donors. The method was immunoSEQ multiplex PCR; TCRdb's version includes in-frame clones alone and lacks a portion of them. The sample records some 150,000 clones, approximately 86% being singletons. The sequenced sample consisted of PBMCs. V gene TRBV15 combines with J gene TRBJ2-5, with D perhaps TRBD1 (6 bases). The TCR originated in a man aged 18 to 30 in good health and CMV-seropositive. The CDR3 nucleotides read TGTGCCACCAGCAGAGTCAGGGGTAAGGGTTTGGAGACCCAGTACTTC. Amino acids: CATSRVRGKGLETQYF. Using reference TRBV15 and TRBJ2-5 for the parts outside the CDR3, the full variable domain is DAMVIQNPRYQVTQFGKPVTLSCSQTLNHNVMYWYQQKSSQAPKLLFHYYDKDFNNEADTPDNFQSRRPNTSFCFLDIRSPGLGDTAMYLCATSRVRGKGLETQYFGPGTRLLVL.